Presented here are 10 T cell receptor beta chains from one specimen sequenced in a study of T cell responses to AZD1222 COVID-19 vaccine. Produced via immunoSEQ multiplex PCR; TCRdb's table is partial and in-frame only. The table lists approximately 76,000 clones, roughly 85% of them singletons, with 2.5% to 3.5% in the top ten. The sequencing here drew on peripheral blood, taken on day 0 of AZD1222 vaccination. The receptors shown here come from an adult in good health.

The genes are TRBV5-1 and TRBJ1-3, with D perhaps matching TRBD1 (5 bases). V gave up 0 bases and J gave up 1 base, with 14 bases separating them. There are 17 residues in the CDR3. Germline CDR1 reads SGHRS; CDR2 reads YFSETQ. CDR3 DNA sequence: TGCGCCAGCAGCTTGGCCGGGCAGGGTGGATCTGGAAACACCATATATTTT. It specifies CASSLAGQGGSGNTIYF.

This chain joins TRBV3-1 (or the pseudogene TRBV3-2) and TRBJ2-1; D may correspond to TRBD1 or TRBD2 (6 bases each). This CDR3 has 15 amino acids. Trimming left V 1 base short and J 6 bases short, with 13 bases between. Germline V lookup: CDR1 LGHDT, CDR2 YNNKEL (reference sequence). This CDR3 reads CASSQAGARTNEQFF. The CDR3 coding sequence is TGTGCCAGCAGCCAAGCGGGGGCCAGAACCAATGAGCAGTTCTTC.

This clone was detected only once. V gene TRBV5-6 combines with J gene TRBJ1-2, with D unclear. This CDR3 region has 14 residues. The V gene's germline CDR1 is SGHDT and CDR2 YYEEEE. The V end was cut by 0 bases, the J end by 0 bases, with 6 bases between. CDR3 coding DNA: TGTGCCAGCAGCTTGGCGGCAGCTAACTATGGCTACACCTTC. Translated, it gives CASSLAAANYGYTF.

The rearrangement uses TRBV19 and TRBJ1-2, with 7 bases that match TRBD1. With 1 base clipped from V and 4 bases from J, the junction kept 6 bases outside the gene matches. The germline gives CDR1 LNHDA, CDR2 SQIVND (reference sequence). The CDR3 runs 15 residues. CDR3: CASSIGHRGSYGYTF. For the CDR3, the DNA is TGTGCCAGTAGTATAGGCCACAGGGGCAGCTATGGCTACACCTTC.

The chain employs TRBV19 and TRBJ1-4, with unresolved D. The CDR3 extends over 15 amino acids. V lost 5 bases to trimming and J lost 3 bases, with 13 bases between them. CDR1 is LNHDA, CDR2 SQIVND, per germline (reference sequence). The CDR3 bases are TGTGCCAGTAGTTTTAGGGATCCAGCTAATGAAAAACTGTTTTTT. This gives the protein CASSFRDPANEKLFF.

This clone showed up just once. CDR3 in amino acids: CASSSRDRVETQYF. The CDR3 region has the DNA TGTGCCAGCAGCTCCCGAGACAGGGTTGAGACCCAGTACTTC. V usage is TRBV9 and J usage is TRBJ2-5; 7 positions agree with TRBD1. The CDR3 is 14 amino acids. V lost 4 bases to trimming and J lost 5 bases; unmatched junction nucleotides: 8. CDR1 and CDR2 from the germline V gene are SGDLS and YYNGEE.

This chain connects TRBV11-3 to TRBJ2-1, with 8 bases identical to TRBD2. The CDR3 is made up of 15 amino acids. Germline V lookup: CDR1 SGHNT, CDR2 YENEEA. Losses at the gene ends were 3 bases for V and 6 bases for J; bases not matched to a gene: 7. CDR3 DNA: TGTGCCAGCAGCTTGGCCAGCGGGAGTACCAATGAGCAGTTCTTC. It codes for CASSLASGSTNEQFF. Looking up the rest from reference TRBV11-3 and TRBJ2-1 gives the full variable domain: EAGVVQSPRYKIIEKKQPVAFWCNPISGHNTLYWYLQNLGQGPELLIRYENEEAVDDSQLPKDRFSAERLKGVDSTLKIQPAELGDSAVYLCASSLASGSTNEQFFGPGTRLTVL.

The genes are TRBV10-3 and TRBJ1-3; the D is unclear. Trimming took 11 bases from V and 0 from J, leaving 14 bases between them. The germline CDR1 and CDR2 sequences are ENHRY and SYGVKD. The CDR3 extends over 14 amino acids. The CDR3 region has the DNA TGTGCCGCCTCAACGGATCCCTCTGGAAACACCATATATTTT. This encodes CAASTDPSGNTIYF.

The rearrangement joins TRBV2 to TRBJ2-5; 7 positions match TRBD2. The V gene's germline CDR1 is SNHLY and CDR2 FYNNEI. V lost 6 bases, J lost 4 bases, and 17 bases stayed unmatched. This CDR3 is 17 amino acids long. CDR3 loop: CASSRRPQTGGRETQYF. CDR3 nucleotides: TGTGCCAGCAGCAGAAGACCCCAAACGGGGGGTCGAGAGACCCAGTACTTC.

The chain combines TRBV6-2 or TRBV6-3 with TRBJ2-7, with D perhaps matching TRBD2 (6 bases). With 0 bases removed from V and 0 bases from J, the gap between germline ends came to 6 bases. The CDR3 spans 14 residues. Germline values: CDR1 MNHEY, CDR2 SVGEGT. As DNA, the CDR3 is TGTGCCAGCAGTTACTCGACTAGCTCCTACGAGCAGTACTTC. It encodes CASSYSTSSYEQYF.